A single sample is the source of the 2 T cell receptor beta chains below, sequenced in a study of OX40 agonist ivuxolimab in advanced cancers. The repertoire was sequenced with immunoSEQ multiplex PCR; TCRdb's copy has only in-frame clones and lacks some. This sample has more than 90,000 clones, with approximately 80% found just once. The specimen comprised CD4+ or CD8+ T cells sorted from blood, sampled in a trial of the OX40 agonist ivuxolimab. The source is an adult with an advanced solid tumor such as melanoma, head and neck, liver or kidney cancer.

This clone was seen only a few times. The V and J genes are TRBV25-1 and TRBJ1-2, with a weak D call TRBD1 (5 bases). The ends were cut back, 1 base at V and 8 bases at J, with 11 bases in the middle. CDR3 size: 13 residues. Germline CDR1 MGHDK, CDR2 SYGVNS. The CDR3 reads CASSEWAGTGYTF. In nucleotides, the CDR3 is TGTGCCAGCAGTGAATGGGCAGGGACGGGCTACACCTTC.

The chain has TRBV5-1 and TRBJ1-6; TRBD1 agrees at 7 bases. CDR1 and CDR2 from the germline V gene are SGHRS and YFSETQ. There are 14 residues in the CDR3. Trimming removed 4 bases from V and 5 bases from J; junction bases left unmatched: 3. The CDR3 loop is CASSPGQNNSPLHF. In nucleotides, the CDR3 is TGCGCCAGCAGCCCGGGACAGAATAATTCACCCCTCCACTTT.